This record covers a single TCR beta chain. The antigen remains undetermined. PCR amplification relied on 60 Vbeta primers (plus 13 Jbeta primers). Profiled with immunoSEQ multiplex PCR; TCRdb holds only in-frame clones, not every one. Among 96,000 or so clones listed, around 79% were seen once. The record originates from a study of cytomegalovirus exposure and HLA in healthy donors. Study summary: In terms of ancestry, the Caucasian-associated cluster contained 75% to 85% of the roughly 400 genotyped donors.

Study-level findings and limits: In a later analysis, TCR association rates varied by HLA locus: DRB1 most, HLA-C fewest. The later analysis indicated that the majority of CMV-associated TCR beta chains appeared HLA-restricted. The authors reported that TCR beta sequences could predict HLA-A and HLA-B alleles. These predictions were accurate for most subjects in the first cohort.

The source is a female donor in good health and CMV-seropositive. The sample comprised PBMCs.

CDR3 loop: CASSEPTYEQYF. The CDR3 coding sequence is TGTGCCAGCAGTGAACCCACCTACGAGCAGTACTTC. The V call is TRBV2, the J call TRBJ2-7; D remains unclear. V dropped 2 bases and J dropped 2 bases, with 4 bases sitting between them. CDR1 and CDR2 (germline): SNHLY, FYNNEI. The CDR3 length is 12 residues.